This is a list of T cell receptor beta chains from one sample in a study of T cell responses to AZD1222 COVID-19 vaccine. The method was immunoSEQ multiplex PCR; TCRdb's version includes in-frame clones alone and lacks a portion of them. The sample includes some 150,000 clones, 93% seen only once; the top ten take under 2%. Sequences were derived from peripheral blood, sampled on day 0 of AZD1222 vaccination. The receptors derive from an adult in good health. Both conserved end residues are trimmed from each CDR3. Only part of the rows carry a size: once, few, many, or a class if the clone is expanded.

TRBV7-3	-	11	TRBJ2-2	ASSLISAGELF
TRBV5-1	-	14	TRBJ2-3	ASSPRASVRTDTQY
TRBV25-1	-	14	TRBJ1-2	ASSESGTQANYGYT
TRBV6-5	-	11	TRBJ1-2	ASITGLSYGYT
TRBV11-1	once	13	TRBJ2-7	ASSKALAGDYEQY
TRBV29-1	-	12	TRBJ2-5	SVEGQGSLETQY
TRBV3-1/TRBV3-2	-	14	TRBJ1-3	ASSQRLLSSGNTIY
TRBV5-1	-	12	TRBJ1-4	ASTLDSSNEKLF
TRBV5-1	-	11	TRBJ1-1	ASSLTEDTEAF
TRBV5-1	-	15	TRBJ2-5	ASSLVVGRGSVETQY
TRBV2	-	12	TRBJ1-1	ASRSTGTYTEAF
TRBV20-1	-	11	TRBJ1-1	SASNARNTEAF
TRBV27	-	11	TRBJ1-1	ASSFGSSTEAF
TRBV6-5	-	12	TRBJ2-1	ASSPQGLYNEQF
TRBV15	-	10	TRBJ1-5	ATSRDKQPQH
TRBV2	-	14	TRBJ2-1	ASRPGGYQGGNEQF
TRBV5-1	-	16	TRBJ1-2	ASSLEGRGRYGGYGYT
TRBV2	few	11	TRBJ2-7	ASRLVGRYEQY
TRBV2	-	12	TRBJ1-1	ASRPSRGFRKAF
TRBV7-9	-	10	TRBJ2-5	ASSHLRETQY
TRBV20-1	-	9	TRBJ2-1	SARASGLQF
TRBV9	once	9	TRBJ2-5	ASSDQETQY
TRBV19	once	13	TRBJ2-7	ASSLRGGQAYEQY
TRBV21-1	-	13	TRBJ2-5	ASSNEGLAGSPQY
TRBV15	-	12	TRBJ1-1	ATSRGHRNTEAF
TRBV6-5	-	13	TRBJ1-3	ASSLRGDSGNTIY
TRBV14	-	14	TRBJ2-3	ASSQVPGLAQDTQY
TRBV18	-	14	TRBJ1-1	ASSPGFGDSETEAF
TRBV5-1	-	13	TRBJ1-2	ASSFTQGTGYGYT